This is a list of T cell receptor beta chains from one sample in a study of response to subunit inactivated influenza vaccine. TCRdb reanalysed the RT-PCR reads using MiXCR and keeps one entry per CDR3 protein. The profile shows hundreds of thousands of distinct CDR3 sequences, approximately 7.7% of them singletons. The sample here was PBMCs from blood, taken about 24 months after vaccination. The source of these receptors is a man aged 45 to 75 who received an inactivated influenza vaccine. The CDR3 runs from the conserved cysteine through the conserved F or W. The D gene is left open where the match is weak. Clone size is shown for a subset of rows, as once, few, many or a class of expanded clone.

>TRBV6-5|TRBD1|NA|TRBJ1-1
TGTGCCAGCAGTACTCGGGACAGGGGGCGAGGTGAAGCTTTCTTT
CASSTRDRGRGEAFF
>TRBV29-1|TRBD1|NA|TRBJ2-5
TGCAGCGTTGATAGTGCAGGGGGTTTCATAGAGACCCAGTACTTC
CSVDSAGGFIETQYF
>TRBV6-2/TRBV6-3|NA|NA|TRBJ1-3
TGTGCCAGCAGTTATACCGGCGGAAACACCATATATTTT
CASSYTGGNTIYF
>TRBV6-1|NA|few|TRBJ1-1
TGTGCCAGCACCAAGGGGGGGGGCAGGGATGAAGCTTTCTTT
CASTKGGGRDEAFF
>TRBV12-3/TRBV12-4|NA|few|TRBJ2-7
TGTGCCAGCAGCACGGAGGGCCGCTCCCTCGAGCAGTACTTC
CASSTEGRSLEQYF
>TRBV28|NA|NA|TRBJ2-3
TGTGCCAGCAGTTTTCCCGGTCGCGCCAGCACAGATACGCAGTATTTT
CASSFPGRASTDTQYF
>TRBV20-1|NA|NA|TRBJ2-4
TGCAGTGCTCCTACAAATGGGGAAAAGGGCATTCAGTACTTC
CSAPTNGEKGIQYF
>TRBV20-1|TRBD2|NA|TRBJ2-7
TGCAGTGCCATTGGGACTAGCGGGAGATACGAGCAGTACTTC
CSAIGTSGRYEQYF
>TRBV6-1|TRBD1|NA|TRBJ1-5
TGTGCCAGCAGTGAAAGGACAGGTAATCAGCCCCAGCATTTT
CASSERTGNQPQHF
>TRBV7-2|TRBD2|many|TRBJ2-2
TGTGCCAGCAGCTTAGTTCCTAGCGGGAGAGGCACCGGGGAGCTGTTTTTT
CASSLVPSGRGTGELFF
>TRBV6-5|NA|few|TRBJ2-2
TGTGCCAGCAGTTACTCTCGCAGGGCCACCGGGGAGCTGTTTTTT
CASSYSRRATGELFF
>TRBV20-1|TRBD2|few|TRBJ2-1
TGCAGTGCTAGAGACGCGGGGAGCGGGGGGGCAAATGAGCAGTTCTTC
CSARDAGSGGANEQFF
>TRBV6-2/TRBV6-3|TRBD2|NA|TRBJ2-2
TGTGCCAGCAGTTACGTGACTAGCGGGGCAAACACCGGGGAGCTGTTTTTT
CASSYVTSGANTGELFF
>TRBV28|TRBD1|many|TRBJ1-5
TGTGCCAGCAATCCTGGACAGGGGATCAATCAGCCCCAGCATTTT
CASNPGQGINQPQHF
>TRBV7-2|NA|NA|TRBJ2-3
TGTGCCAGCAGCTTAAGGAGGGGTAGGGCAGATACGCAGTATTTT
CASSLRRGRADTQYF
>TRBV5-1|TRBD1|NA|TRBJ2-1
TGCGCCAGCAGCGGGGGACAGGGAAGCAATGAGCAGTTCTTC
CASSGGQGSNEQFF
>TRBV3-1|TRBD1|NA|TRBJ1-3
TGTGCCAGCAGTCGACAGGGGGCCATCTCTGGAAACACCATATATTTT
CASSRQGAISGNTIYF
>TRBV2|NA|NA|TRBJ2-3
TGTGCCAGCAGCGGCACCGGCTCCCCATATACGCAGTATTTT
CASSGTGSPYTQYF
>TRBV7-2|NA|many|TRBJ2-3
TGTGCCAGCAGCTTAGTTGAGGATACGCAGTATTTT
CASSLVEDTQYF
>TRBV7-9|NA|many|TRBJ1-4
TGTGCCAGCAGCTTAGTAGTTCGTTGGCGAGGGGGTGAAAAACTGTTTTTT
CASSLVVRWRGGEKLFF
>TRBV11-2|TRBD1|few|TRBJ1-4
TGTGCCAGCAGCACGCACAGGGGAGCTAATGAAAAACTGTTTTTT
CASSTHRGANEKLFF